This T cell receptor (beta chain) was captured by sequencing in a study of blood T cell repertoires in COVID-19. Data came from immunoSEQ multiplex PCR; TCRdb stores just in-frame clones and leaves some out. Found here are hundreds of thousands of clones, 75% to 90% of them singletons; the top ten hold approximately 1.2%. This clone was picked up one time. V lost 0 bases and J lost 5, with 10 bases in between. CDR1 and CDR2 (germline): LGHDT, YNNKEL (reference sequence). The CDR3 consists of 15 residues. The sample comprised PBMCs or T cells enriched from blood (not recorded which). The V and J genes are TRBV3-1 (or the pseudogene TRBV3-2) and TRBJ1-4, with D unclear. This receptor was obtained from a man aged 30-40 years who had recovered from COVID-19. The CDR3 is CASSQDQASNEKLFF. DNA for the CDR3: TGTGCCAGCAGCCAAGACCAGGCCTCCAATGAAAAACTGTTTTTT.